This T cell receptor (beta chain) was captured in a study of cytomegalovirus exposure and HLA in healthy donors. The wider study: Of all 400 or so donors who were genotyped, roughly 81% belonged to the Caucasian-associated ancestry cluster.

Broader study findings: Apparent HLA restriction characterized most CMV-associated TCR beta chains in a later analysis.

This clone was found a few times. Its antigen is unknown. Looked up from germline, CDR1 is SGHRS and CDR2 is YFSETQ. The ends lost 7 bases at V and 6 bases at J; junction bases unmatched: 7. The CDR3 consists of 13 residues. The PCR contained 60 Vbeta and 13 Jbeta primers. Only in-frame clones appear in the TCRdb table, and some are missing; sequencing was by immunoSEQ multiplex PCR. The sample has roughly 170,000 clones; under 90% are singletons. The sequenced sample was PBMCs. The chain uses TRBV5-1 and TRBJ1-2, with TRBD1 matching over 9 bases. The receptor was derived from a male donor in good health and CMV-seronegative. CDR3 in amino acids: CASGPQGAHGYTF. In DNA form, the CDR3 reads TGCGCCAGCGGACCACAGGGGGCGCATGGCTACACCTTC.